The next 6 T cell receptor beta chains were all read from a single sample in a study of T cells in Graves' hyperthyroidism and ophthalmopathy. TCR beta CDR3 regions were amplified from RNA transcripts. The TCR CDR3 first-round RT-PCR relied on the HTBI primer set. TCRdb fed the multiplex PCR reads into MiXCR, producing one record per CDR3 protein. The sample yields about 300,000 distinct CDR3 sequences, roughly 19% seen once. Sequenced: blood. The origin of the receptors is a man aged 45 to 65 with Graves' ophthalmopathy.

This clonotype was picked up many times. The chain is built from TRBV2 and TRBJ2-2, with 8 bases matching TRBD2. The CDR3 is made up of 15 amino acids. The ends lost 11 bases at V and 7 bases at J; junction bases unmatched: 15. CDR1 and CDR2 from the germline V gene are SNHLY and FYNNEI. The CDR3 here is CAQKFGSGKGGELFF. The CDR3 coding sequence is TGTGCCCAAAAGTTTGGTAGCGGGAAAGGCGGGGAGCTGTTTTTT.

There are a few counts of this clonotype. The chain links TRBV10-2 to TRBJ1-4, with no clear D. The germline V gene encodes CDR1 WSHSY and CDR2 SAAADI. Trimming removed 5 bases from V and 7 bases from J, with 8 bases in between. CDR3 length: 12 residues. DNA for the CDR3: TGCGCCAGCAGTAAAGGGTTTGAAAAACTGTTTTTT. This sequence encodes CASSKGFEKLFF.

This clonotype was detected only a few times. The chain couples TRBV20-1 to TRBJ1-5; TRBD1 matches at 10 bases. From germline, CDR1 is DFQATT and CDR2 SNEGSKA (reference sequence). Unmatched junction bases numbered 5, after V lost 5 bases and J lost 7 bases. There are 13 residues in the CDR3. The CDR3, as DNA: TGCAGTGCTCCCGGGACAGGGGCACAGCCCCAGCATTTT. Its translation: CSAPGTGAQPQHF.

Many counts were recorded for this clonotype. The V call is TRBV7-9, the J call TRBJ2-3, with TRBD1 matching over 8 bases. The trim removed 5 bases at V and 6 bases at J, leaving 22 bases unmatched. CDR3 length: 19 amino acids. CDR1 and CDR2 from the germline V gene are SEHNR and FQNEAQ (reference sequence). The CDR3 sequence: CASSPRQGRISTVADTQYF. The CDR3 DNA is TGTGCCAGCAGCCCCCGACAGGGGCGAATTTCGACGGTTGCGGATACGCAGTATTTT.

This clonotype was counted at least ten times. The CDR3 region has the DNA TGCGCCAGCAGCTTGGCCCGGGGGAGAGGTGAAAAACTGTTTTTT. Translated, it gives CASSLARGRGEKLFF. The chain is built from TRBV5-1 and TRBJ1-4; D is perhaps TRBD1 (5 bases). V lost 0 bases and J lost 7, with 13 bases in between. CDR3 length equals 15 residues. CDR1 and CDR2 from the germline V gene are SGHRS and YFSETQ.

This sequence joins TRBV15 and TRBJ2-7; TRBD2 matches 13 bases. The CDR3 totals 17 residues. Germline CDR1 is LNHNV and CDR2 is YYDKDF (reference sequence). Trimming took 5 bases from V and 0 from J; bases not matched to a gene: 7. The CDR3, as DNA: TGTGCCACCAGCCCCGGGGGACTAGCGGGAAACTCCTACGAGCAGTACTTC. This gives the protein CATSPGGLAGNSYEQYF.